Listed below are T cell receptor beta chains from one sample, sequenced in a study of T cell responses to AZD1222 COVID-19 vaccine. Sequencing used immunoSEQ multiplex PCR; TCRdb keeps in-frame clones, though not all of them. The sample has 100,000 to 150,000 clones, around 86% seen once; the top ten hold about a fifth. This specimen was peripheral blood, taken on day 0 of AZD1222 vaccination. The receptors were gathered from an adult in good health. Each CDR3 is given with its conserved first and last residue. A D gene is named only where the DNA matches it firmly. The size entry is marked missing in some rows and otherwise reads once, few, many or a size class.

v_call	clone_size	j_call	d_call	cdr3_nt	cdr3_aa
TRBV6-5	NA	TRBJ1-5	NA	TGTGCCAGCACCTATAGCAATCAGCCCCAGCATTTT	CASTYSNQPQHF
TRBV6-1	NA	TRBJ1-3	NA	TGTGCCAGCAGTGTCAGCCTCCAAAGCTCTGGAAACACCATATATTTT	CASSVSLQSSGNTIYF
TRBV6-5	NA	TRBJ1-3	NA	TGTGCCAGCAGGCTACAGGGAGGAGGAAACACCATATATTTT	CASRLQGGGNTIYF
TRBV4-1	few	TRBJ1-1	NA	TGCGCCAGCAGCTCCCGGCAGGGAGGAACCATGAACACTGAAGCTTTCTTT	CASSSRQGGTMNTEAFF
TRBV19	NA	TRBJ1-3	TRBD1	TGTGCCAGCGACGACAGGGGCAGTGGAAACACCATATATTTT	CASDDRGSGNTIYF
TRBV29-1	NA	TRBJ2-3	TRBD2	TGCAGCGTTGAAGGTACTAGCGGATTCACAGATACGCAGTATTTT	CSVEGTSGFTDTQYF
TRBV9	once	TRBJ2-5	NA	TGTGCCAGCAGCGGAGTTCCGGGACTTCAAGAGACCCAGTACTTC	CASSGVPGLQETQYF
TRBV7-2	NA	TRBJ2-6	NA	TGTGCCAGCAGCCCCGAGGCCCTTGGGGCCAACGTCCTGACTTTC	CASSPEALGANVLTF
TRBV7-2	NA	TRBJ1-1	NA	TGTGCCAGCAGCTTACATGGTCCCCAGGGCACTGAAGCTTTCTTT	CASSLHGPQGTEAFF
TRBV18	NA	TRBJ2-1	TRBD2	TGTGCCAGCTCACCAGCCGGCGGGGGATCTAAGAATGAGCAGTTCTTC	CASSPAGGGSKNEQFF
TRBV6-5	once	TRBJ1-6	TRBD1	TGTGCCAGCAGTTCCACAGGGGTGGCTTCACCCCTCCACTTT	CASSSTGVASPLHF
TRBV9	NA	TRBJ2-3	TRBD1	TGTGCCAGCAGCATAGGACAGGCGACTACAGATACGCAGTATTTT	CASSIGQATTDTQYF
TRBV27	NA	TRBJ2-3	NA	TGTGCCAGCAGTTTAACCCCGCCAGATACGCAGTATTTT	CASSLTPPDTQYF
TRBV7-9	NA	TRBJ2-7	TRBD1	TGTGCCAGCAGCCTCGGGACAGCGTACGAGCAGTACTTC	CASSLGTAYEQYF
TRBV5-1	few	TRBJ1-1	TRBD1	TGCGCCAGCAGCTCTGGACAGGGGGGTACTGACACTGAAGCTTTCTTT	CASSSGQGGTDTEAFF
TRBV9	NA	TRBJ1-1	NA	TGTGCCAGCAGCGCGGAGGGGACTGAAGCTTTCTTT	CASSAEGTEAFF
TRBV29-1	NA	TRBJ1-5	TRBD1	TGCAGCGTGCGACAGGGGGGGCGCAATCAGCCCCAGCATTTT	CSVRQGGRNQPQHF
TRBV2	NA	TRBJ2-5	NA	TGTGCCAGCAGGCGGGCGCAAGAGACCCAGTACTTC	CASRRAQETQYF
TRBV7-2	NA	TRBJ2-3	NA	TGTGCCAGCAGCTTAGGGCGGGAAAAAGATACGCAGTATTTT	CASSLGREKDTQYF
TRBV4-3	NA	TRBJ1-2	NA	TGCGCCAGCAGCCAAGCTCAGGGTTTAGATGGCTACACCTTC	CASSQAQGLDGYTF
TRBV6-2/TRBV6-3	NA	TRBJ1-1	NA	TGTGCCAGCAGCCCCGGCGGCACTGAAGCTTTCTTT	CASSPGGTEAFF
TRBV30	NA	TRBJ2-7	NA	TGTGCCTGGAGTGTACTTGCGGGGAGCGAGTACTTC	CAWSVLAGSEYF
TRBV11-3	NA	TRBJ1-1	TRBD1	TGTGCCAGCAGCTTAGAACAGGGGGCTGAAGCTTTCTTT	CASSLEQGAEAFF
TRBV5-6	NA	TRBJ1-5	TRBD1	TGTGCCAGCAGCCTAGGACAGGGGGATCAGCCCCAGCATTTT	CASSLGQGDQPQHF
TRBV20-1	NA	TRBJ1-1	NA	TGCAGTGCTAGTTCGGGGAGCGTGATCACTGAAGCTTTCTTT	CSASSGSVITEAFF
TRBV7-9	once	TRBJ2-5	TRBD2	TGTGCCAGCAGCATCGCAGCGGGGGGCCAAGAGACCCAGTACTTC	CASSIAAGGQETQYF
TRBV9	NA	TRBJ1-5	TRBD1	TGTGCCAGCAGCCGAACACAGGGGATCAATCAGCCCCAGCATTTT	CASSRTQGINQPQHF
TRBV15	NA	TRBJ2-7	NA	TGTGCCACCAGCAGAGATTCTCCGTACGAGCAGTACTTC	CATSRDSPYEQYF
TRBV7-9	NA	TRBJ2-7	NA	TGTGCCAGCAGCTTAGGGGCAGGGGTGGTCGAGCAGTACTTC	CASSLGAGVVEQYF
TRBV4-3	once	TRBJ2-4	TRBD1	TGCGCCAGCAGCCAAGTAGACAGGGTGAACAAAAACATTCAGTACTTC	CASSQVDRVNKNIQYF
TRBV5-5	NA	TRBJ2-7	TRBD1	TGTGCCAGCAGCTGGGGACAGGGGGGGTACGAGCAGTACTTC	CASSWGQGGYEQYF
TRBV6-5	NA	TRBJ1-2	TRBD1	TGTGCCAGCAGTTACTCGACAGGGGAAAGGTGGTATGGCTACACCTTC	CASSYSTGERWYGYTF
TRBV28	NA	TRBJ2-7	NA	TGTGCCAGCAGTCTAGCCCCCTACGAGCAGTACTTC	CASSLAPYEQYF
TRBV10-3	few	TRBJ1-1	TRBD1	TGTGCCATCAGTGAAGTCCCGACAGGGTTTTACAGTGAAGCTTTCTTT	CAISEVPTGFYSEAFF
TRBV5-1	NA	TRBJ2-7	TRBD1	TGCGCCAGCAGACCAGGGGGCCTTATCTCCTACGAGCAGTACTTC	CASRPGGLISYEQYF
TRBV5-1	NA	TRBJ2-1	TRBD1	TGCGCCAGCAGCCTATTCCGGGACAGGGGCAGTGAGCAGTTCTTC	CASSLFRDRGSEQFF
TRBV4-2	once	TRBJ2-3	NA	TGTGCCAGCCAGAAGGGGGGCACAGATACGCAGTATTTT	CASQKGGTDTQYF
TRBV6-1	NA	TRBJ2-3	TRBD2	TGTGCCAGCAGTGAAGCTAGCGGGGGGCCAGATACGCAGTATTTT	CASSEASGGPDTQYF